One and the same sample provided the 30 T cell receptor beta chains below, sequenced in a study of spatial heterogeneity in lung cancer. Broader study findings: Mutation tallies in tumors tracked expanded intratumoral alpha and beta TCR counts.

TCRdb used MiXCR to reprocess the 5' RACE reads, holding one entry per CDR3 protein. The sample yields several hundred distinct CDR3 sequences, around 40% seen once. Time point reported: sample taken at primary tumor resection. Their cognate antigens are unknown. The specimen was lung tumor tissue, collected at surgery. The receptor source for this set is a male donor with early-stage non-small cell lung cancer.

The J gene is TRBJ1-1, the V gene TRBV11-2; a weak D match, TRBD1 (6 bases). The V end lost 1 base, the J end lost 11 bases, and 17 bases lay between the germline ends. The CDR3 consists of 14 residues. Germline V gene sequence: CDR1 SGHAT, CDR2 FQNNGV. The CDR3 coding sequence is TGTGCCAGCAGCTTAGGACGGGCAGGGGCCGTCGCTTTCTTT. This sequence encodes CASSLGRAGAVAFF.

V usage is TRBV7-9 and J usage is TRBJ2-7, with TRBD1 matching 8 bases. V shed 5 bases, J shed 2 bases, and the junction held 11 bases outside the gene matches. Per the germline V gene, CDR1 is SEHNR and CDR2 is FQNEAQ (reference sequence). The CDR3 is 16 amino acids. DNA of the CDR3: TGTGCCAGCAGCCCGGGACAGGTGATACTTCCCTACGAGCAGTACTTC. Translating it yields CASSPGQVILPYEQYF.

The chain couples TRBV9 to TRBJ2-1; maybe TRBD1 (5 bases). The V gene lost 4 bases and the J gene lost 8 bases, with 13 bases spanning the gap. This CDR3 contains 13 residues. In germline, CDR1 is SGDLS, CDR2 YYNGEE. The CDR3 region has the DNA TGTGCCAGCAGCACTCAGGGTAGGGATGAGCAGTTCTTC. Translated: CASSTQGRDEQFF.

This clonotype ranks as medium-sized (0.01 to 0.1%). The V and J genes are TRBV7-1 and TRBJ1-5; D is unresolved. TRBV7-1 is an open reading frame whose function is uncertain. CDR3 size: 13 residues. Trimming stripped 3 bases from V and 4 bases from J, with 7 bases between. CDR3 sequence reads: CASSSTQNQPQHF. In DNA, the CDR3 is TGTGCCAGCAGCTCGACCCAAAATCAGCCCCAGCATTTT.

This clonotype appeared a few times. The rearrangement links TRBV12-3 or TRBV12-4 to TRBJ1-1, with D unresolved. CDR3 size: 13 residues. With 4 bases removed from V and 4 bases from J, the gap between germline ends came to 10 bases. The CDR3 spells CASSSKGTTEAFF. The CDR3 nucleotides read TGTGCCAGCAGTTCTAAAGGAACCACTGAAGCTTTCTTT.

The chain has TRBV6-2 or TRBV6-3 and TRBJ1-4, with 7 positions matching TRBD1. V trimming: 0 bases; J trimming: 5 bases; junction bases outside the gene matches: 12. In germline, CDR1 is MNHEY, CDR2 SVGEGT. This CDR3 spans 18 amino acids. The CDR3 DNA reads as TGTGCCAGCAGTTACTCGATAACCCTACAGGGGAAGAATGAAAAACTGTTTTTT. Encoded protein: CASSYSITLQGKNEKLFF.

This clonotype was detected only a few times. The chain has TRBV15 and TRBJ2-3, with D possibly being TRBD1 (5 bases). Germline V CDR1 and CDR2: LNHNV, YYDKDF (reference sequence). The CDR3 length is 15 residues. The V end lost 0 bases, the J end lost 4 bases, and 11 bases lay between the germline ends. Here the CDR3 DNA reads TGTGCCACCAGCAGAGATGCGGCAGGGTCAGATACGCAGTATTTT. The encoded protein is CATSRDAAGSDTQYF.

This clonotype came up a few times. The V and J genes are TRBV4-1 and TRBJ2-4, with D possibly being TRBD1 (6 bases). V was shortened by 3 bases and J by 0 bases, with 9 bases between the two germline ends. This CDR3 is built from 15 residues. CDR1 is MGHRA, CDR2 YSYEKL, per germline. CDR3 residues: CASSQLGAAKNIQYF. Written as DNA, the CDR3 is TGCGCCAGCAGCCAGCTGGGGGCAGCCAAAAACATTCAGTACTTC.

V and J are TRBV4-2 and TRBJ1-1; the D gene is possibly TRBD1 (5 bases). Trimming pared 7 bases from V and 4 bases from J, leaving 13 bases between. The CDR3 contains 13 residues. CDR1 and CDR2 from the germline V gene are LGHNA and YNFKEQ. The CDR3 is CASTRRVGTEAFF. CDR3 coding DNA: TGTGCCAGCACTCGCAGGGTCGGCACTGAAGCTTTCTTT.

The chain has TRBV6-5 and TRBJ2-4; 11 bases match TRBD2. CDR1 and CDR2 from the germline V gene are MNHEY and SVGAGI. The CDR3 extends over 16 amino acids. V lost 5 bases to trimming and J lost 3 bases; unmatched junction nucleotides: 6. The CDR3 DNA sequence: TGTGCCAGCAGTCCCATTCTAGCGGGAGGCAAAAACATTCAGTACTTC. This sequence encodes CASSPILAGGKNIQYF.

Relative to its sample, this clonotype is medium-sized. The chain uses TRBV20-1 and TRBJ2-7; no firm D call. Trimming pared 3 bases from V and 0 bases from J, leaving 6 bases between. The CDR3 contains 12 residues. The germline V gene encodes CDR1 DFQATT and CDR2 SNEGSKA (reference sequence). This CDR3 is CSARGSSYEQYF. The CDR3 DNA reads TGCAGTGCTAGGGGTAGCTCCTACGAGCAGTACTTC.

CDR3 nucleotide sequence: TGCGCCAGCAGCTCCGACACCTACGAGCAGTACTTC. Translation: CASSSDTYEQYF. The V call is TRBV5-1, the J call TRBJ2-7; no clear D gene. V dropped 3 bases and J dropped 2 bases, with 6 bases sitting between them. The CDR3 sequence is 12 residues long. CDR1 is SGHRS, CDR2 YFSETQ, per germline.

This clonotype has only one observation. V is TRBV4-1 and J is TRBJ2-5; tentative D call: TRBD2 (5 bases). Deletions cut 8 bases from V and 5 bases from J, with 15 bases between. This CDR3 region has 13 residues. Germline V lookup: CDR1 MGHRA, CDR2 YSYEKL. The chain's CDR3 is CASEGEGKETQYF. Here the CDR3 DNA reads TGCGCCAGCGAGGGAGAGGGAAAGGAGACCCAGTACTTC.

The J gene is TRBJ2-3, the V gene TRBV6-1, with D possibly matching TRBD1 (5 bases). CDR1 MNHNS and CDR2 SASEGT come from the germline V gene. The CDR3 loop spans 15 amino acids. V was pared by 2 bases and J by 0 bases, with 9 bases between. This CDR3 is CASSEKGISTDTQYF. The CDR3 nucleotides are TGTGCCAGCAGTGAAAAGGGGATTAGCACAGATACGCAGTATTTT.

This clonotype appeared once. The J gene is TRBJ1-5, the V gene TRBV4-2; D unresolved. Germline CDR1 LGHNA, CDR2 YNFKEQ. There are 15 residues in the CDR3. V was pared by 0 bases and J by 1 base, with 7 bases between. For the CDR3, the DNA is TGTGCCAGCAGCCAAGAGGGGTACAGCAATCAGCCCCAGCATTTT. Translation: CASSQEGYSNQPQHF.

This chain connects TRBV14 to TRBJ2-5; 8 nucleotides match TRBD1. Germline trimming cut 1 base from V and 3 bases from J; bases unmatched to any gene: 1. Germline V gene sequence: CDR1 SGHDN, CDR2 FVKESK. This CDR3 is 14 amino acids long. The CDR3 coding sequence is TGTGCCAGCAGCCAAGCGGACAGGGAAGAGACCCAGTACTTC. Amino acid sequence: CASSQADREETQYF.

The chain has TRBV10-3 and TRBJ2-7; D not certain. Trimming left V 4 bases short and J 7 bases short, with 11 bases between. Germline V gene data show CDR1 as ENHRY and CDR2 as SYGVKD. The CDR3 extends over 12 amino acids. CDR3 in DNA: TGTGCCATCAGTGCTGTAACCCTAGAGCAGTACTTC. It codes for CAISAVTLEQYF.

This clonotype qualifies as medium-sized. The chain combines TRBV10-3 with TRBJ2-7, with D possibly TRBD1 on 5 matching bases. Trimming left V 5 bases short and J 0 bases short, with 8 bases between. The germline CDR1 and CDR2 sequences are ENHRY and SYGVKD. CDR3 size: 13 residues. The CDR3 sequence is CAISTTASYEQYF. The CDR3 region has the DNA TGTGCCATCAGTACGACAGCCTCCTACGAGCAGTACTTC.

Sample share makes this clonotype medium-sized. The V gene is TRBV4-3, the J gene TRBJ2-5; D call uncertain. The germline V gene encodes CDR1 LGHNA and CDR2 YSLEER. The CDR3 is made up of 15 amino acids. Trimming took off 1 base at V and 0 bases at J, with 9 bases between the two ends. In DNA, the CDR3 is TGCGCCAGCAGCCAAGCGGACCGCAACCAAGAGACCCAGTACTTC. This encodes CASSQADRNQETQYF.

This clonotype is categorized as hyperexpanded. This chain links TRBV28 with TRBJ1-1, with a possible D match to TRBD1 (6 bases). The CDR3 is 16 residues long. CDR1 MDHEN and CDR2 SYDVKM come from the germline V gene. Trimming removed 5 bases from V and 0 bases from J, with 16 bases in between. The CDR3 region has the DNA TGTGCCAGCAGTCCCCGGACAGATACATTGAACACTGAAGCTTTCTTT. Its translation: CASSPRTDTLNTEAFF.

The chain has TRBV7-9 and TRBJ2-7, with D perhaps given as TRBD1 or TRBD2 (5 bases each). CDR1 and CDR2 (germline): SEHNR, FQNEAQ (reference sequence). This CDR3 comprises 16 residues. V lost 0 bases and J 3 bases, leaving 15 bases between the germline ends. The CDR3 region has the DNA TGTGCCAGCAGCTTAGCGGGGACCCAACGCCTCTACGAGCAGTACTTC. It encodes CASSLAGTQRLYEQYF. The variable domain in full, with the rest retrieved from reference TRBV7-9 and TRBJ2-7, is DTGVSQNPRHKITKRGQNVTFRCDPISEHNRLYWYRQTLGQGPEFLTYFQNEAQLEKSRLLSDRFSAERPKGSFSTLEIQRTEQGDSAMYLCASSLAGTQRLYEQYFGPGTRLTVT.

The genes are TRBV27 and TRBJ2-2; possibly TRBD2 for D (5 bases). The ends were cut back, 4 bases at V and 6 bases at J, with 6 bases in the middle. The CDR3 consists of 12 residues. The germline gives CDR1 MNHEY, CDR2 SMNVEV (reference sequence). CDR3 protein: CASSSRAGELFF. The CDR3 coding sequence is TGTGCCAGCAGTTCGAGGGCCGGGGAGCTGTTTTTT.

This clonotype is judged hyperexpanded (1% or more). This chain links TRBV11-2 with TRBJ2-3; D is uncertain. The CDR3 totals 12 residues. Trimming removed 5 bases from V and 2 bases from J, with 5 bases in between. Germline V gene lookup returns CDR1 SGHAT and CDR2 FQNNGV. Written as DNA, the CDR3 is TGTGCCAGCAGCCACTTCACAGATACGCAGTATTTT. Encoded protein: CASSHFTDTQYF. The whole variable domain, filled in from reference TRBV11-2 and TRBJ2-3, reads EAGVAQSPRYKIIEKRQSVAFWCNPISGHATLYWYQQILGQGPKLLIQFQNNGVVDDSQLPKDRFSAERLKGVDSTLKIQPAKLEDSAVYLCASSHFTDTQYFGPGTRLTVL.

CDR3 protein: CASTSLAVGNTIYF. The CDR3 DNA sequence: TGTGCCAGCACCTCCTTGGCAGTTGGAAACACCATATATTTT. The chain combines TRBV6-2 or TRBV6-3 with TRBJ1-3; the D is unclear. V was cut by 7 bases and J by 3 bases, with 13 bases left in between. Germline lookup yields CDR1 MNHEY and CDR2 SVGEGT. CDR3 size: 14 residues.

This chain uses TRBV12-3 or TRBV12-4 with TRBJ1-5; TRBD1 might be the D (5 bases). V dropped 5 bases and J dropped 6 bases, with 8 bases sitting between them. The CDR3 runs 12 residues. Here the CDR3 DNA reads TGTGCCAGCAGTCCAGGGTTTCAGCCCCAGCATTTT. Protein sequence: CASSPGFQPQHF.

The chain recombines TRBV2 with TRBJ2-7, with 9 positions matching TRBD2. Germline V lookup: CDR1 SNHLY, CDR2 FYNNEI. The CDR3 loop spans 14 amino acids. V dropped 7 bases and J dropped 3; count of bases not matched to a gene: 7. For the CDR3, the DNA is TGTGCCAGCAATTTCTTAGCGGGAGACTACGAGCAGTACTTC. Translated, it gives CASNFLAGDYEQYF.

This clonotype is termed hyperexpanded. This chain links TRBV19 with TRBJ1-5; TRBD1 matches 7 bases. The germline gives CDR1 LNHDA, CDR2 SQIVND (reference sequence). The CDR3 loop spans 15 amino acids. J was trimmed by 6 bases and V by 3 bases; bases with no gene match: 8. CDR3 sequence (DNA): TGTGCCAGTAGTATGCGTCAGGGGGGCGGTCAGCCCCAGCATTTT. Translating gives CASSMRQGGGQPQHF.

This sequence joins TRBV10-2 and TRBJ2-3; D is unclear. Germline V gene data show CDR1 as WSHSY and CDR2 as SAAADI. This CDR3 spans 11 amino acids. Trimming left V 5 bases short and J 0 bases short, with 0 bases between. Here the CDR3 DNA reads TGCGCCAGCAGTAGCACAGATACGCAGTATTTT. Translated, it gives CASSSTDTQYF.

The V and J genes are TRBV7-2 and TRBJ1-1, with D possibly TRBD1 on 5 matching bases. Trimming cost V 1 base and J 7 bases, with 13 bases left between them. The CDR3 loop spans 14 amino acids. Germline CDR1 SGHTA, CDR2 FQGNSA. CDR3 protein: CASSLDGSGLEAFF. CDR3 in DNA: TGTGCCAGCAGCTTAGATGGGTCAGGGCTTGAAGCTTTCTTT.

This clonotype was recorded once. The rearrangement joins TRBV6-5 to TRBJ1-2, with TRBD1 matching 8 bases. The junction had 3 bases not matched to a gene; V was cut back by 2 bases and J by 4 bases. The CDR3 is 14 amino acids. Germline V CDR1 and CDR2: MNHEY, SVGAGI. The CDR3 coding sequence is TGTGCCAGCAGTTACGCAGGGGGCTTCTATGGCTACACCTTC. This translates into CASSYAGGFYGYTF.